Listed below are T cell receptor beta chains from one sample, sequenced in a study of blood T cell repertoires in COVID-19. Generated by immunoSEQ multiplex PCR, the TCRdb table keeps only in-frame clones and is missing some. This sample carries 150,000 or so clones, 70% to 90% of them seen once, and the ten largest clones take about 5.8%. The sample taken for sequencing was peripheral blood. The receptor source for this set is a woman aged 50 to 65 with COVID-19, enrolled during active disease. CDR3s include the opening cysteine and the closing phenylalanine or tryptophan. The D gene is left open where the match is weak. Some rows have no size entry. The others give once, few or many, or a class for an expanded clone.

j_call d_call v_call clone_size cdr3_nt cdr3_aa
TRBJ1-5 TRBD1 TRBV19 few TGTGCCGGGGTGGACAGGGAAGGCAATCAGCCCCAGCATTTT CAGVDREGNQPQHF
TRBJ1-2 NA TRBV12-3/TRBV12-4 NA TGTGCCAGCAGGGGAGACAACTATGGCTACACCTTC CASRGDNYGYTF
TRBJ2-7 NA TRBV7-3 NA TGTGCCAGCAGCGTCAACGGCCAGCTAGCCTACGAGCAGTACTTC CASSVNGQLAYEQYF
TRBJ2-1 TRBD2 TRBV7-2 NA TGTGCCAGCAGCTTAAGGCGGGGGGGCGGTCAGAATGAGCAGTTCTTC CASSLRRGGGQNEQFF
TRBJ1-1 NA TRBV6-1 NA TGTGCCAGCAGTGAAGCGGTTTTTGTGGCAGGCCGGAACACTGAAGCTTTCTTT CASSEAVFVAGRNTEAFF
TRBJ2-2 NA TRBV6-5 once TGTGCCAGCAGTTCCTTTCCACTAGATGGGGAGCTGTTTTTT CASSSFPLDGELFF
TRBJ1-2 TRBD1 TRBV6-5 NA TGTGCCAGCAGCCCCGGGACAGGGACCCATGGCTACACCTTC CASSPGTGTHGYTF
TRBJ1-5 TRBD1 TRBV10-3 NA TGTGCCATCCGGGAGGACAGGGGAAGCAGTAATCAGCCCCAGCATTTT CAIREDRGSSNQPQHF
TRBJ2-5 NA TRBV15 once TGTGCCACCAGCGGAGGGGTACAGGGGAAAGAGACCCAGTACTTC CATSGGVQGKETQYF
TRBJ2-7 TRBD1 TRBV29-1 NA TGCAGCGTTGAAAGGGGGCCAGCCTACGAGCAGTACTTC CSVERGPAYEQYF
TRBJ1-2 TRBD1 TRBV4-2 NA TGTGCCAGCAGCCAAGAGGGGCCGGACAGGGGCTACACCTTC CASSQEGPDRGYTF
TRBJ1-1 TRBD1 TRBV10-3 NA TGTGCCACCCGGACAGGGGGAGTGAACACTGAAGCTTTCTTT CATRTGGVNTEAFF
TRBJ2-2 NA TRBV4-2 few TGTGCCAGCAGCCAAGGGGCTACCTGGACAGCGAACACCGGGGAGCTGTTTTTT CASSQGATWTANTGELFF
TRBJ1-1 NA TRBV19 NA TGTGCCAGTAGTATGAGAGGCACTGAAGCTTTCTTT CASSMRGTEAFF
TRBJ1-2 TRBD1 TRBV28 NA TGTGCCAGCAGTTCCTCCCGGGACAGGGGGCAACTAAACTATGGCTACACCTTC CASSSSRDRGQLNYGYTF
TRBJ2-2 NA TRBV2 NA TGTGCCAGCACCCGGGACAAGTACACCGGGGAGCTGTTTTTT CASTRDKYTGELFF
TRBJ1-4 TRBD1 TRBV4-1 NA TGCGCCAGCAGCCAACCCGGGACAGGAAATGAAAAACTGTTTTTT CASSQPGTGNEKLFF
TRBJ2-1 NA TRBV10-3 NA TGTGCCATCAGTTCAGATTACAATGAGCAGTTCTTC CAISSDYNEQFF
TRBJ2-7 TRBD1 TRBV6-5 NA TGTGCCAGCAGTCACTCCGGGACAGAGAGTTACGAGCAGTACTTC CASSHSGTESYEQYF
TRBJ1-5 NA TRBV27 few TGTGCCAGCAGTTACGGGGGGTCAAATCAGCCCCAGCATTTT CASSYGGSNQPQHF
TRBJ1-2 NA TRBV27 NA TGTGCCAGCAGTTTACAGGGAATACGGCAGGAAAACTATGGCTACACCTTC CASSLQGIRQENYGYTF
TRBJ2-7 TRBD1 TRBV7-8 NA TGTGCCAGCAGCCTATATCAGGACAGGGTCGAGCAGTACTTC CASSLYQDRVEQYF
TRBJ2-5 NA TRBV10-1 NA TGCGCCAGCAGTGAGTCTGCCAGCCAAGAGACCCAGTACTTC CASSESASQETQYF
TRBJ1-1 NA TRBV18 NA TGTGCCAGCTCACCAGAGGGACAACCGAACACTGAAGCTTTCTTT CASSPEGQPNTEAFF
TRBJ1-2 NA TRBV5-1 NA TGCGCCAGCAGCTTCGGGACGGGGGTTAACTATGGCTACACCTTC CASSFGTGVNYGYTF
TRBJ2-2 NA TRBV10-3 NA TGTGCCATCAGTGAGTCCCGGGGGAACACCGGGGAGCTGTTTTTT CAISESRGNTGELFF
TRBJ2-7 NA TRBV4-1 NA TGCGCCAGCAGCCCAACCGGGTATCAGGAGCAGTACTTC CASSPTGYQEQYF
TRBJ1-6 NA TRBV4-2 few TGTGCCAGCAGCCAAGGCGGTTCACCCCTCCACTTT CASSQGGSPLHF
TRBJ2-3 TRBD2 TRBV6-4 NA TGTGCCAGCAGTGAGTCGCTAGCGGGGGGGCCAGGGGATACGCAGTATTTT CASSESLAGGPGDTQYF
TRBJ2-1 NA TRBV2 NA TGTGCCAGCAGTGTACTAGCTTTTGAGCAGTTCTTC CASSVLAFEQFF
TRBJ1-3 NA TRBV5-1 NA TGCGCCAGCCAGGATTATCCAGGGTCCACCATATATTTT CASQDYPGSTIYF
TRBJ2-1 NA TRBV29-1 NA TGCAGCCAACTACAGGGTTATAGCAATGAGCAGTTCTTC CSQLQGYSNEQFF
TRBJ2-4 NA TRBV4-2 NA TGTGCCAGCAGCCAAGATTTCGCCAGAACAGCCAAAAACATTCAGTACTTC CASSQDFARTAKNIQYF
TRBJ2-4 NA TRBV27 NA TGTGCCAGCAGTTCCAGGGGCTACATTCAGTACTTC CASSSRGYIQYF
TRBJ1-4 NA TRBV4-1 NA TGCGCCAGCAGCCAGAGGCAGGGGTTAAGTGATGAAAAACTGTTTTTT CASSQRQGLSDEKLFF
TRBJ2-5 NA TRBV7-3 NA TGTGCCAGCAGCCTCCAGGGGTATGGGGAGACCCAGTACTTC CASSLQGYGETQYF
TRBJ2-7 NA TRBV27 NA TGTGCCAGCAGTTTTTATACTAGCTCCTCCTACGAGCAGTACTTC CASSFYTSSSYEQYF